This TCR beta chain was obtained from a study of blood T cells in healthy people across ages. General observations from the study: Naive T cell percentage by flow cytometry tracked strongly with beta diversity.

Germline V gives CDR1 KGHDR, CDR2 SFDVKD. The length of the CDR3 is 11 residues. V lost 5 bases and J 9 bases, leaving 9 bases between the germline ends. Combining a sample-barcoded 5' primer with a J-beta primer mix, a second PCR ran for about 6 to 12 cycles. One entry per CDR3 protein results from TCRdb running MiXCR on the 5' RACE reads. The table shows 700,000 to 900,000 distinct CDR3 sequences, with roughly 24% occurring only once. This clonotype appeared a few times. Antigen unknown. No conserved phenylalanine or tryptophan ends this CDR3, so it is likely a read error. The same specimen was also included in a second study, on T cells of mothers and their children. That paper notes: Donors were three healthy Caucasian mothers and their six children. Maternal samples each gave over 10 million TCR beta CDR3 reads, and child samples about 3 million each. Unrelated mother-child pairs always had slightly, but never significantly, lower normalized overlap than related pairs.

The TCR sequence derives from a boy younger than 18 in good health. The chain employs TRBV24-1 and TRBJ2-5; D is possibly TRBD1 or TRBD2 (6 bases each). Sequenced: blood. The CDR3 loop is CATSGGAAQYL. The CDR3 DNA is TGTGCCACCAGTGGGGGGGCGGCCCAGTACCTC.